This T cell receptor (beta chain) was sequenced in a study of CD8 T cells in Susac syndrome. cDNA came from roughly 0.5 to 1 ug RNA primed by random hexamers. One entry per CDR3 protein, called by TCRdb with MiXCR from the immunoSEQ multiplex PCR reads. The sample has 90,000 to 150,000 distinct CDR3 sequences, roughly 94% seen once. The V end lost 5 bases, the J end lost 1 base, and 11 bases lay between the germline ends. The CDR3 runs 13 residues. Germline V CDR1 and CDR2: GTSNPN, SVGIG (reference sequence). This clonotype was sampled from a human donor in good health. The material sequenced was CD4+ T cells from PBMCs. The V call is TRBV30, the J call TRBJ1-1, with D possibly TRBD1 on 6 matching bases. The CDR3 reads CAWAGTKNTEAFF. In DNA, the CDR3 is TGTGCCTGGGCCGGGACAAAGAACACTGAAGCTTTCTTT.